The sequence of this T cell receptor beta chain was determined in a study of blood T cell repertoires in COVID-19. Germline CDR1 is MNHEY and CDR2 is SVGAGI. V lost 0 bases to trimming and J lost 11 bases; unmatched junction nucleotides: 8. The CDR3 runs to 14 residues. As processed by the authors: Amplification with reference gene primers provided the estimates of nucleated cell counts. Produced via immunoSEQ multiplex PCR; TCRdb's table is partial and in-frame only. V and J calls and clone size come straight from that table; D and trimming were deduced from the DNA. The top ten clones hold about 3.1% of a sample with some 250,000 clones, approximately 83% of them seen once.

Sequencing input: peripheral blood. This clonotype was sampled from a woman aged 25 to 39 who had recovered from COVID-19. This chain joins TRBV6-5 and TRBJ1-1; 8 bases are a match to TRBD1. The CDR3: CASSYSGQGALAFF. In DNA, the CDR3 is TGTGCCAGCAGTTACTCCGGGCAGGGGGCCCTTGCTTTCTTT.